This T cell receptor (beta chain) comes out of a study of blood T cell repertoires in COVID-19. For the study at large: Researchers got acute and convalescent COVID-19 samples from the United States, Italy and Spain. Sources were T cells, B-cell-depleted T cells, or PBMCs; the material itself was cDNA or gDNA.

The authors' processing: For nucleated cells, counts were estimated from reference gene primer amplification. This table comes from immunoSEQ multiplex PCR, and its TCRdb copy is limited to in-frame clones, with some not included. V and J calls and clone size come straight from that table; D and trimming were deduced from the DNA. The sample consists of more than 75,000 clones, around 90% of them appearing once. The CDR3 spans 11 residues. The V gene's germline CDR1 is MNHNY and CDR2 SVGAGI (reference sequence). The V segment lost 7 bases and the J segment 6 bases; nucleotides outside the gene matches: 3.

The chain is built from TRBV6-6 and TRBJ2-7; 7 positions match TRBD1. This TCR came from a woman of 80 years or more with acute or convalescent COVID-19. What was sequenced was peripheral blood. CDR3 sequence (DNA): TGTGCCAGCATTAGGGGGCGCGAGCAGTACTTC. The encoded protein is CASIRGREQYF.